This T cell receptor (beta chain) was observed in a study of blood T cell repertoires in COVID-19. Looking at the study overall: Some COVID-19 samples were acute and others convalescent; all came from the United States, Italy and Spain. The cDNA or gDNA used as material had been derived from T cells, B-cell-depleted T cells, or PBMCs.

With V trimmed by 0 bases and J by 6 bases, 4 bases remained unmatched. The CDR3 loop spans 15 amino acids. The germline CDR1 and CDR2 sequences are SGHRS and YFSETQ. In the original workflow: Quantification of nucleated cells was approximated via reference gene primer amplification. Assay: immunoSEQ multiplex PCR; the TCRdb copy retains only in-frame clones and omits some. V, J and clone size were drawn from that table, and D and trimming were deduced from the DNA. The data hold around 170,000 clones, with 86% observed a single time. The receptor was derived from a woman between 25 and 40 years old with active or convalescent COVID-19. Sequencing was performed on peripheral blood. V is TRBV5-1 and J is TRBJ1-5, with 9 bases identical to TRBD1. The CDR3 reads CASSLAPGQGQPQHF. The DNA for the CDR3 is TGCGCCAGCAGCTTGGCCCCGGGACAGGGTCAGCCCCAGCATTTT.